This T cell receptor (beta chain) emerged from a study of molecular identifiers for immune sequencing clone quantification. TCRdb fed the PCR reads into MiXCR, producing one record per CDR3 protein. The table shows 85,000 to 100,000 distinct CDR3 sequences, with roughly a fifth occurring only once. There are 15 residues in the CDR3. V lost 6 bases, J lost 5 bases, and 17 bases lay in between. Per the germline V gene, CDR1 is MNHEY and CDR2 is SVGEGT. The sample holds many counts of this clonotype. The source of this sequence is a human donor in good health. Some libraries in this study had Jurkat cell RNA spiked in. The gene calls are TRBV6-2 or TRBV6-3 and TRBJ1-5; tentatively, D is TRBD1 (6 bases). The specimen sequenced was naive CD8+ T cells from blood, with Jurkat cell RNA spiked in. Subset defined: FACS-sorted CD8+CD4-CCR7+CD45RA+ naive T cells. CDR3 region: CASSRRGTDYQPQHF. DNA for the CDR3: TGTGCCAGCAGCCGCAGGGGTACGGACTATCAGCCCCAGCATTTT.